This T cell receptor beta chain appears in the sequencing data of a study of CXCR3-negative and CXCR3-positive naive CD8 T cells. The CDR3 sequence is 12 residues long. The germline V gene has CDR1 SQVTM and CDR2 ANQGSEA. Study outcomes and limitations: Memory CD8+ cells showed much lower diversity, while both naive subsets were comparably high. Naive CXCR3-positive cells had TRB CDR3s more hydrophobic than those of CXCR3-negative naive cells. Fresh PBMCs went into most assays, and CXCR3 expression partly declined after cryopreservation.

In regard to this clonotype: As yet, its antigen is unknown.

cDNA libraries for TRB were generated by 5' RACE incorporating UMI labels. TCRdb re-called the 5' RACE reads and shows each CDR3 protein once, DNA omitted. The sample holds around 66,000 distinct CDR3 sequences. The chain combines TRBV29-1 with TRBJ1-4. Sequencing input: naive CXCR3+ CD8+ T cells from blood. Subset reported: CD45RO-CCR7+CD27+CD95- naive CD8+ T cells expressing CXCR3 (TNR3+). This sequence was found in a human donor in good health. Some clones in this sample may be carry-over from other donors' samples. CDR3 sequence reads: CSVEFGGQKLFF.